The next 10 T cell receptor beta chains were all read from a single sample in a study of T cell repertoires in cytomegalovirus infection. TCRdb re-derived calls from the reads in MiXCR, one entry per CDR3 protein. The sample yields around 530,000 distinct CDR3 sequences, 26% seen once. Sequenced input: PBMCs. The receptor source for this set is a human donor in good health (CMV status not recorded). Some clones in this sample may be carry-over from other donors' samples.

V gene TRBV20-1 combines with J gene TRBJ1-4; possibly TRBD1 for D (6 bases). Per germline, CDR1 DFQATT and CDR2 SNEGSKA (reference sequence). The CDR3 consists of 16 residues. Trimming pared 2 bases from V and 3 bases from J, leaving 16 bases between. CDR3 in DNA: TGCAGTGCTAGATCGGGACACGCGCCAGCTAATGAAAAACTGTTTTTT. Translating it yields CSARSGHAPANEKLFF.

This clonotype came up a few times. The chain couples TRBV29-1 to TRBJ1-2; 8 bases agree with TRBD1. The CDR3 spans 13 residues. V shed 7 bases, J shed 4 bases, and the junction held 8 bases outside the gene matches. CDR1 and CDR2 (germline): SQVTM, ANQGSEA. This CDR3 reads CSDRQGPGYGYTF. The DNA of the CDR3 is TGCAGCGATAGACAGGGGCCTGGCTATGGCTACACCTTC. Together with reference TRBV29-1 and TRBJ1-2, the CDR3 gives the full variable domain: SAVISQKPSRDICQRGTSLTIQCQVDSQVTMMFWYRQQPGQSLTLIATANQGSEATYESGFVIDKFPISRPNLTFSTLTVSNMSPEDSSIYLCSDRQGPGYGYTFGSGTRLTVV.

In this sample, this clonotype turned up once. The rearrangement uses TRBV25-1 and TRBJ2-7, with D maybe TRBD2 (5 bases). This CDR3 region has 13 residues. V lost 1 base to trimming and J lost 5 bases, with 9 bases between them. From germline, CDR1 is MGHDK and CDR2 SYGVNS. The CDR3 coding sequence is TGTGCCAGCAGTGAATCGGGAAGGGACGAGCAGTACTTC. This sequence encodes CASSESGRDEQYF.

This clonotype was found a few times. DNA of the CDR3: TGTGCCAGCAGTGAGCTAGCGAGAAGGGGTGAGCAGTTCTTC. It encodes CASSELARRGEQFF. The chain combines TRBV2 with TRBJ2-1, with TRBD2 as a possible D gene (6 bases). V shed 3 bases and J shed 9 bases, with 15 bases lying between them. Germline-derived CDR1 and CDR2 are SNHLY and FYNNEI. There are 14 residues in the CDR3.

The chain combines TRBV7-9 with TRBJ2-2; perhaps TRBD2 as D (6 bases). The CDR3 has 15 residues. The germline V and J ends were trimmed by 5 bases and 0 bases, with 10 bases remaining between them. From germline, CDR1 is SEHNR and CDR2 FQNEAQ (reference sequence). CDR3 residues: CASSTPGANTGELFF. The CDR3 coding sequence is TGTGCCAGCAGCACTCCGGGGGCGAACACCGGGGAGCTGTTTTTT.

The chain uses TRBV19 and TRBJ2-1; D is perhaps TRBD1 (6 bases). The germline gives CDR1 LNHDA, CDR2 SQIVND (reference sequence). CDR3 length equals 14 residues. Trimming shortened V by 5 bases and J by 5 bases, and 13 bases separated the two germline ends. CDR3 sequence (DNA): TGTGCCAGTAGTCCTGACAGGTACAACAATGAGCAGTTCTTC. This gives the protein CASSPDRYNNEQFF.

This clonotype was picked up a small number of times. The V gene is TRBV11-2, the J gene TRBJ2-7; D perhaps matches TRBD2 (5 bases). There are 15 residues in the CDR3. CDR1 is SGHAT and CDR2 is FQNNGV in the germline V gene. V lost 5 bases and J 4 bases, leaving 18 bases between the germline ends. The CDR3 DNA reads TGTGCCAGCAGCCTTATGAGAGGGCTTCGGTACGAGCAGTACTTC. As protein: CASSLMRGLRYEQYF.

The CDR3 DNA is TGTGCCAGCAGCTTTAGCGGGCGAATCACAGATACGCAGTATTTT. Amino acids: CASSFSGRITDTQYF. The chain combines TRBV7-8 with TRBJ2-3; 7 bases line up with TRBD2. Germline V gene sequence: CDR1 SGHVS, CDR2 FQNEAQ. J gave up 2 bases and V 3 bases, and 5 bases lay outside the gene matches. The CDR3 extends over 15 amino acids.

V usage is TRBV12-3 or TRBV12-4 and J usage is TRBJ2-5; 11 bases align to TRBD2. The ends lost 6 bases at V and 5 bases at J; junction bases unmatched: 11. The CDR3 runs to 16 residues. The CDR3 region is CASSFPGTSGGETQYF. CDR3 in DNA: TGTGCCAGCAGCTTTCCGGGGACTAGCGGTGGGGAGACCCAGTACTTC.

The V and J genes are TRBV6-6 and TRBJ1-1, with D maybe TRBD1 (6 bases). The germline V gene encodes CDR1 MNHNY and CDR2 SVGAGI (reference sequence). V was pared by 2 bases and J by 0 bases, with 10 bases between. The CDR3 is made up of 15 amino acids. The CDR3 bases are TGTGCCAGCAGTTACGGGGGCAGGGTGAACACTGAAGCTTTCTTT. Encoded protein: CASSYGGRVNTEAFF.